These T cell receptor beta chains were read from a single sample in a study of CD8 T cells in Susac syndrome. Using its own MiXCR run on the immunoSEQ multiplex PCR reads, TCRdb lists one record per CDR3 protein. This table holds approximately 70,000 distinct CDR3 sequences, approximately 95% found once. Sequenced input: CD8+ T cells from PBMCs. These receptors all come from a human donor in good health. Each CDR3 is given with its conserved first and last residue. Each record gives: J gene, clone size, D gene, V gene, CDR3 protein, CDR3 DNA. D genes are given only for firm matches. The size of a clone is reported for some rows only, either as once, few or many, or as a class for expanded clones.

TRBJ1-2,.,.,TRBV4-1,CASSPTTGGVYGYTF,TGCGCCAGCAGCCCGACTACCGGAGGGGTCTATGGCTACACCTTC
TRBJ2-2,.,.,TRBV7-9,CASSPVSSMNTGELFF,TGTGCCAGCAGCCCCGTGAGTTCGATGAACACCGGGGAGCTGTTTTTT
TRBJ2-5,once,.,TRBV12-3/TRBV12-4,CASSRIRRPSQEETQYF,TGTGCCAGCAGCCGAATCCGTAGACCCTCACAAGAAGAGACCCAGTACTTC
TRBJ2-7,.,.,TRBV6-5,CASSYSGARSYEQYF,TGTGCCAGCAGTTACTCGGGAGCACGATCCTACGAGCAGTACTTC
TRBJ1-2,.,TRBD1,TRBV4-1,CASSLSGTGELSNYGYTF,TGCGCCAGCAGCCTCTCAGGGACAGGAGAACTTTCTAACTATGGCTACACCTTC
TRBJ2-7,.,.,TRBV28,CASRLDSGAEQYF,TGTGCCAGCAGATTAGATTCAGGAGCCGAGCAGTACTTC
TRBJ1-5,.,TRBD1,TRBV3-1,CASSGPGTGVHQPQHF,TGTGCCAGCAGCGGCCCCGGGACAGGGGTCCATCAGCCCCAGCATTTT
TRBJ2-5,.,.,TRBV20-1,CSARDNPSLETQYF,TGCAGTGCTAGAGATAATCCCTCATTGGAGACCCAGTACTTC
TRBJ2-5,.,.,TRBV7-8,CASSLYFRDQETQYF,TGTGCCAGCAGCTTATACTTCCGGGACCAAGAGACCCAGTACTTC
TRBJ2-7,.,TRBD1,TRBV20-1,CSAFSGGDNFYEQYF,TGCAGTGCGTTCTCAGGGGGCGATAATTTCTACGAGCAGTACTTC